A selection of T cell receptor beta chains follows, all from one sample in a study of T cells in narcolepsy. Profiling relied on immunoSEQ multiplex PCR, and the TCRdb table lists in-frame clones only, not all of them. The sample includes about 25,000 clones, about four fifths of them seen just once. Sequencing was done on a sample of CD45RA- memory CD4+ T cells from PBMCs. The receptors were gathered from a human donor with narcolepsy. CDR3s include the opening cysteine and the closing phenylalanine or tryptophan. Fields, in order: clone size, J gene, V gene, D gene, CDR3 DNA, CDR3 protein. A D gene is named only where the DNA matches it firmly. Clone sizes are given selectively: once, few, many, or a class where the clone is expanded.

>NA|TRBJ2-3|TRBV5-8|NA
TGTGCCAGCAGCTTCGGGGGTAAGAGCACAGATACGCAGTATTTT
CASSFGGKSTDTQYF
>few|TRBJ1-1|TRBV6-1|NA
TGTGCCAGCAGACCCCGGGGGTTGGGCACTGAAGCTTTCTTT
CASRPRGLGTEAFF
>NA|TRBJ1-4|TRBV4-2|TRBD1
TGTGCCAGCAGCCAAGGAGGTCGGACAGGGGTGGATGAAAAACTGTTTTTT
CASSQGGRTGVDEKLFF
>NA|TRBJ1-2|TRBV5-4|NA
TGTGCCAGCAGCTTGTCCGGGGGCGGGGATGGCTACACCTTC
CASSLSGGGDGYTF
>NA|TRBJ1-2|TRBV28|TRBD1
TGTGCCAGCAGTTTACCGGGACAGGGGGCCACCCGGGGGGGCTACACCTTC
CASSLPGQGATRGGYTF
>NA|TRBJ1-2|TRBV28|TRBD1
TGTGCCAGCAGTTTCCGGGACAGGGAATATGGCTACACCTTC
CASSFRDREYGYTF
>NA|TRBJ2-2|TRBV9|NA
TGTGCCAGCAGCCAGGGCCCAGGCACCGGGGAGCTGTTTTTT
CASSQGPGTGELFF
>NA|TRBJ1-5|TRBV9|NA
TGTGCCAGCAGCGTAGGGGACGGATATAATCAGCCCCAGCATTTT
CASSVGDGYNQPQHF
>NA|TRBJ2-5|TRBV2|NA
TGTGCCAGCAGTCAACCGGGTTTCCAAGAGACCCAGTACTTC
CASSQPGFQETQYF
>NA|TRBJ2-7|TRBV11-3|NA
TGTGCCAGCAGCTTCAAGGGAGGCGAGCAGTACTTC
CASSFKGGEQYF
>NA|TRBJ2-3|TRBV7-3|TRBD2
TGTGCCAGCAGCCAAGGACTAGCGGGAGCAGATACGCAGTATTTT
CASSQGLAGADTQYF
>NA|TRBJ2-3|TRBV13|TRBD1
TGTGCCAGCAGCTCCGCCGGGACAGGGGCCCGCACAGATACGCAGTATTTT
CASSSAGTGARTDTQYF
>NA|TRBJ2-1|TRBV28|TRBD2
TGTGCCAGCATGGGTAGCGGGAGACAGAATGAGCAGTTCTTC
CASMGSGRQNEQFF
>NA|TRBJ2-2|TRBV5-1|NA
TGCGCCAGCAGCTTTTCCAGCCACACCGGGGAGCTGTTTTTT
CASSFSSHTGELFF
>NA|TRBJ2-3|TRBV13|NA
TGTGCCAGCAGCTCCGGCAGCACCCACTATACGCAGTATTTT
CASSSGSTHYTQYF
>NA|TRBJ2-1|TRBV18|NA
TGTGCCAGCTCCTACCGGAGGTTAGGGCAGTTCTTC
CASSYRRLGQFF
>NA|TRBJ1-6|TRBV14|NA
TGTGCCAGCAGCCAACGGGGCAACTGGGGCAGTAGCCCGACCACCTATAATTCACCCCTCCACTTT
CASSQRGNWGSSPTTYNSPLHF
>NA|TRBJ1-1|TRBV19|TRBD1
TGTGCCAGCCGACAGGGAAGGAACACTGAAGCTTTCTTT
CASRQGRNTEAFF
>NA|TRBJ1-2|TRBV19|NA
TGTGCCAGTCGTAGGGCGGACTATGGCTACACCTTC
CASRRADYGYTF
>once|TRBJ1-2|TRBV9|NA
TGTGCCAGCAGGGACGGGGGAGGTAGCGGCTACACCTTC
CASRDGGGSGYTF
>NA|TRBJ2-5|TRBV11-2|NA
TGTGCCAGCAGCCCCGAGGGCAGAGGACAAGAGACCCAGTACTTC
CASSPEGRGQETQYF
>NA|TRBJ2-7|TRBV5-1|TRBD2
TGCGCCAGCAGCCAGACTAGCGGCTCCTACGAGCAGTACTTC
CASSQTSGSYEQYF
>NA|TRBJ2-1|TRBV27|NA
TGTGCCAGCAGATTCAGGTCAGAGCACAATGAGCAGTTCTTC
CASRFRSEHNEQFF
>NA|TRBJ1-3|TRBV7-2|TRBD1
TGTGCCAGCAGCTACGGACAGGCTGGGGCTGGAAACACCATATATTTT
CASSYGQAGAGNTIYF
>NA|TRBJ1-2|TRBV29-1|NA
TGCAGCGTTGAAGGGTGGAGGGGCGCATGGGGCTACACCTTC
CSVEGWRGAWGYTF
>NA|TRBJ1-6|TRBV5-4|NA
TGTGCCAGCAGCGAACGCACGGGCAATTCACCCCTCCACTTT
CASSERTGNSPLHF